These 29 T cell receptor beta chains originate from one sample sequenced in a study of shared clonotypes between healthy human individuals. Clones were sequenced by immunoSEQ multiplex PCR, and TCRdb holds only the in-frame ones, with some missing. The data contain some 2.1 million clones, just under 95% of them seen just once; the ten biggest clones take up under 2%. Terminally differentiated effector memory CD45RA+ cells were excluded by CCR7 positive selection of CD45RO-negative cells. The sequencing sample was made of naive CD8+ T cells from PBMCs. The receptors stem from a man younger than 35 in good health. Some clones in this sample may be carry-over from other donors' samples.

V and J are TRBV30 and TRBJ2-7; D is perhaps TRBD2 (5 bases). V lost 0 bases, J lost 5 bases, and 8 bases lay in between. Germline V gene data show CDR1 as GTSNPN and CDR2 as SVGIG (reference sequence). The CDR3 runs to 12 residues. CDR3 protein: CAWSVTRDEQYF. CDR3 bases: TGTGCCTGGAGTGTCACTAGGGACGAGCAGTACTTC.

The chain links TRBV6-5 to TRBJ2-7; 7 positions match TRBD2. The CDR3 is 15 residues long. The germline V gene encodes CDR1 MNHEY and CDR2 SVGAGI. The J segment lost 4 bases and the V segment lost 5 bases, leaving 11 bases of the junction unmatched. The CDR3 reads CASSSGAGIIYEQYF. For the CDR3, the DNA is TGTGCCAGCAGTAGCGGGGCAGGGATCATATACGAGCAGTACTTC.

This chain uses TRBV6-5 with TRBJ2-5; TRBD2 matches at 7 bases. The closer fit of TRBJ2-7 to the DNA end suggests the J call may be wrong. The CDR3 spans 13 residues. Per the germline V gene, CDR1 is MNHEY and CDR2 is SVGAGI. CDR3 in amino acids: CASSWLGGYEQYF. The CDR3 DNA follows: TGTGCCAGCAGTTGGTTGGGGGGGTACGAGCAGTACTTC.

This chain uses TRBV6-1 with TRBJ1-4, with D unresolved. CDR1 MNHNS and CDR2 SASEGT come from the germline V gene. V lost 7 bases to trimming and J lost 6 bases, with 9 bases between them. The CDR3 spans 12 residues. DNA of the CDR3: TGTGCCAGCAAGGCCACGGATGAAAAACTGTTTTTT. As protein: CASKATDEKLFF.

The chain recombines TRBV28 with TRBJ1-1; D not certain. There are 13 residues in the CDR3. CDR1 is MDHEN and CDR2 is SYDVKM in the germline V gene. V dropped 4 bases and J dropped 7 bases, with 13 bases sitting between them. CDR3 sequence: CASSWEISVEAFF. The CDR3 DNA follows: TGTGCCAGCAGTTGGGAGATCTCAGTTGAAGCTTTCTTT.

The J gene is TRBJ1-2, the V gene TRBV11-2; D is undetermined. Germline V CDR1 and CDR2: SGHAT, FQNNGV. This CDR3 has 12 residues. V was shortened by 1 base and J by 5 bases, with 5 bases between the two germline ends. In DNA, the CDR3 is TGTGCCAGCAGCTTAGTCCCATATGGCTACACCTTC. Its translation is CASSLVPYGYTF.

V gene TRBV7-9 combines with J gene TRBJ2-1; D remains unclear. The CDR3 sequence is 11 residues long. V was shortened by 6 bases and J by 7 bases, with 7 bases between the two germline ends. Germline CDR1 SEHNR, CDR2 FQNEAQ (reference sequence). The CDR3 loop reads CASRPVNEQFF. For the CDR3, the DNA is TGTGCCAGCAGGCCAGTAAATGAGCAGTTCTTC.

The rearrangement links TRBV27 to TRBJ1-2; TRBD1 is a possible D gene (5 bases). CDR1 MNHEY and CDR2 SMNVEV come from the germline V gene (reference sequence). This CDR3 is built from 17 residues. V was trimmed by 5 bases and J by 1 base, leaving 20 bases between them. DNA of the CDR3: TGTGCCAGCAGTCTCCTTCCGACAGCAGGGATTAACTATGGCTACACCTTC. The encoded protein is CASSLLPTAGINYGYTF.

This rearrangement joins TRBV6-1 to TRBJ1-1; D unclear. CDR3 length: 13 residues. Trimming cost V 4 bases and J 1 base, with 7 bases left between them. Looked up from germline, CDR1 is MNHNS and CDR2 is SASEGT. The CDR3 loop reads CASSGSKNTEAFF. The DNA for the CDR3 is TGTGCCAGCAGTGGATCAAAGAACACTGAAGCTTTCTTT.

The CDR3 DNA follows: TGCAGCGTTCGGGGGGGTATTTGGACTGAAGCTTTCTTT. It specifies CSVRGGIWTEAFF. The chain has TRBV29-1 and TRBJ1-1, with a possible D match to TRBD1 (5 bases). Trimming stripped 5 bases from V and 5 bases from J, with 15 bases between. CDR3 size: 13 residues. The V gene's germline CDR1 is SQVTM and CDR2 ANQGSEA.

The chain employs TRBV7-9 and TRBJ1-1, with D tentatively TRBD1 (5 bases). CDR3 size: 17 residues. Germline V gene data show CDR1 as SEHNR and CDR2 as FQNEAQ (reference sequence). The V and J ends lost 5 bases and 0 bases respectively, with 19 bases between them. The CDR3 DNA reads as TGTGCCAGCAGCCTCACGACTACCGGGACTTTGAACACTGAAGCTTTCTTT. Protein sequence: CASSLTTTGTLNTEAFF.

The rearrangement joins TRBV9 to TRBJ2-7; D might be TRBD1 (6 bases). Germline V gives CDR1 SGDLS, CDR2 YYNGEE. The V end was cut by 3 bases, the J end by 1 base, with 11 bases between. This CDR3 region has 14 residues. CDR3 in amino acids: CASSATGASYEQYF. The CDR3 bases are TGTGCCAGCAGCGCGACAGGCGCTTCCTACGAGCAGTACTTC. Variable domain in full (rest from reference TRBV9 and TRBJ2-7): DSGVTQTPKHLITATGQRVTLRCSPRSGDLSVYWYQQSLDQGLQFLIQYYNGEERAKGNILERFSAQQFPDLHSELNLSSLELGDSALYFCASSATGASYEQYFGPGTRLTVT.

The CDR3 region is CASADSYSNQPQHF. CDR3 DNA sequence: TGTGCCAGCGCCGACAGTTATAGCAATCAGCCCCAGCATTTT. The rearrangement uses TRBV28 and TRBJ1-5; the D gene is possibly TRBD1 (5 bases). The CDR3 has 14 residues. The V gene's germline CDR1 is MDHEN and CDR2 SYDVKM. The V end lost 8 bases, the J end lost 0 bases, and 11 bases lay between the germline ends.

To note about this clone: This sample also contains other DNA sequences that code for the same CDR3. The chain is built from TRBV6-5 and TRBJ1-1; D gene uncertain. CDR1 and CDR2 from the germline V gene are MNHEY and SVGAGI. The CDR3 is 14 amino acids. Trimming took off 2 bases at V and 1 base at J, with 8 bases between the two ends. The CDR3 protein is CASSYPGGNTEAFF. The CDR3 DNA reads TGTGCCAGCAGTTACCCGGGTGGGAACACTGAAGCTTTCTTT.

This rearrangement joins TRBV5-1 to TRBJ2-3; D gene uncertain. Trimming shortened V by 1 base and J by 0 bases, and 6 bases separated the two germline ends. The CDR3 is made up of 14 amino acids. The germline V gene has CDR1 SGHRS and CDR2 YFSETQ. The CDR3 sequence: CASSLPGSTDTQYF. CDR3 nucleotides: TGCGCCAGCAGCTTGCCTGGAAGCACAGATACGCAGTATTTT.

This chain's CDR3 is CASSLRVNTQYF. As DNA, the CDR3 is TGCGCCAGCTCCCTCCGAGTGAATACGCAGTATTTT. The gene calls are TRBV10-1 and TRBJ2-3, with D uncertain. Trimming pared 8 bases from V and 7 bases from J, leaving 13 bases between. Looked up from germline, CDR1 is WNHNN and CDR2 is SYGVQD (reference sequence). The CDR3 has 12 amino acids.

The V and J genes are TRBV6-5 and TRBJ2-7; 8 bases align to TRBD2. CDR1 is MNHEY and CDR2 is SVGAGI in the germline V gene. The CDR3 has 14 residues. The J segment lost 3 bases and the V segment lost 6 bases, leaving 7 bases of the junction unmatched. Here the CDR3 DNA reads TGTGCCAGCAGCCCAAGCGGGAGTGGCTACGAGCAGTACTTC. Amino acids: CASSPSGSGYEQYF.

The V call is TRBV29-1, the J call TRBJ2-1, with D possibly called TRBD1 or TRBD2 (5 bases each). CDR1 and CDR2 from the germline V gene are SQVTM and ANQGSEA. The CDR3 is made up of 13 amino acids. V lost 8 bases and J 2 bases, leaving 13 bases between the germline ends. The CDR3 sequence: CSHRDRPYNEQFF. CDR3 in DNA: TGCAGCCACCGGGACCGTCCCTACAATGAGCAGTTCTTC.

V is TRBV9 and J is TRBJ2-1; 7 positions agree with TRBD1. CDR1 SGDLS and CDR2 YYNGEE come from the germline V gene. This CDR3 region has 15 residues. V lost 3 bases to trimming and J lost 9 bases; unmatched junction nucleotides: 12. In DNA form, the CDR3 reads TGTGCCAGCAGCGCAATCCGGGACAGCCGTCCTGAGCAGTTCTTC. It specifies CASSAIRDSRPEQFF.

The rearrangement links TRBV29-1 to TRBJ2-3; D is unclear. There are 14 residues in the CDR3. Germline CDR1 reads SQVTM; CDR2 reads ANQGSEA. Trimming pared 5 bases from V and 4 bases from J, leaving 16 bases between. CDR3 nucleotides: TGCAGCGTTATTGTCCCCACGGGTCCAGATACGCAGTATTTT. It encodes CSVIVPTGPDTQYF.

This rearrangement joins TRBV4-1 to TRBJ2-7, with D perhaps being TRBD1 or TRBD2 (5 bases each). The V end lost 1 base, the J end lost 6 bases, and 16 bases lay between the germline ends. Germline CDR1 reads MGHRA; CDR2 reads YSYEKL. The CDR3 totals 15 residues. The CDR3 region has the DNA TGCGCCAGCAGCCAAGGGCGATTGGGGGTTGCCGAGCAGTACTTC. Translation gives CASSQGRLGVAEQYF.

This chain joins TRBV29-1 and TRBJ1-2; D gene uncertain. The V end was cut by 7 bases, the J end by 5 bases, with 17 bases between. This CDR3 has 13 residues. CDR1 and CDR2 (germline): SQVTM, ANQGSEA. The CDR3 bases are TGCAGCGCCAGGTCCGGAGGGTGGTATGGCTACACCTTC. This gives the protein CSARSGGWYGYTF.

This clone came up a few times. This sequence joins TRBV27 and TRBJ2-3; TRBD2 agrees at 10 bases. The CDR3 runs to 17 residues. Germline V gene sequence: CDR1 MNHEY, CDR2 SMNVEV (reference sequence). V dropped 2 bases and J dropped 5; count of bases not matched to a gene: 10. The CDR3 coding sequence is TGTGCCAGCAGTTTAATCGGAGCGGGAGGGAATAAAGATACGCAGTATTTT. The encoded protein is CASSLIGAGGNKDTQYF.

The gene calls are TRBV15 and TRBJ2-7, with a tentative D call TRBD2 (5 bases). The CDR3 consists of 14 residues. Looked up from germline, CDR1 is LNHNV and CDR2 is YYDKDF (reference sequence). Deletions cut 5 bases from V and 2 bases from J, with 13 bases between. The CDR3 reads CATSQLRGPYEQYF. CDR3 sequence (DNA): TGTGCCACCAGCCAACTTAGAGGGCCCTACGAGCAGTACTTC.

The DNA of the CDR3 is TGTGCCAGCAGTTTTTATAGCGGACCCCCTCCCGATGAGCAGTTCTTC. Translated, it gives CASSFYSGPPPDEQFF. V gene TRBV28 combines with J gene TRBJ2-1, with D perhaps matching TRBD2 (6 bases). This CDR3 has 16 residues. Germline V gene lookup returns CDR1 MDHEN and CDR2 SYDVKM. V shed 3 bases and J shed 8 bases, with 20 bases lying between them.

Points on this clone: This same CDR3 is encoded by further DNA sequences in the sample. The V gene is TRBV19, the J gene TRBJ2-1, with 9 bases identical to TRBD2. Germline V gives CDR1 LNHDA, CDR2 SQIVND (reference sequence). The trim removed 6 bases at V and 3 bases at J, leaving 6 bases unmatched. The CDR3 sequence is 15 residues long. The CDR3 reads CASSLAGSSYNEQFF. The CDR3 DNA reads as TGTGCCAGTAGCCTAGCGGGGAGTAGCTACAATGAGCAGTTCTTC. Full variable domain (outside the CDR3, taken from reference TRBV19 and TRBJ2-1): DGGITQSPKYLFRKEGQNVTLSCEQNLNHDAMYWYRQDPGQGLRLIYYSQIVNDFQKGDIAEGYSVSREKKESFPLTVTSAQKNPTAFYLCASSLAGSSYNEQFFGPGTRLTVL.

This chain links TRBV2 with TRBJ2-1, with 10 positions matching TRBD1. The J segment lost 6 bases and the V segment lost 6 bases, leaving 8 bases of the junction unmatched. The germline V gene has CDR1 SNHLY and CDR2 FYNNEI. The CDR3 consists of 15 residues. CDR3 sequence reads: CASRGRQGARNEQFF. CDR3 nucleotides: TGTGCCAGCAGGGGGAGACAGGGGGCGCGCAATGAGCAGTTCTTC.

The gene calls are TRBV27 and TRBJ1-2; a weak D match, TRBD1 (5 bases). Per the germline V gene, CDR1 is MNHEY and CDR2 is SMNVEV (reference sequence). The CDR3 totals 14 residues. V shed 6 bases and J shed 3 bases, with 14 bases lying between them. For the CDR3, the DNA is TGTGCCAGCAGGCCGGGACGGACGTACTATGGCTACACCTTC. Encoded protein: CASRPGRTYYGYTF.

A single count supports this clone. The chain uses TRBV27 and TRBJ2-7; the D gene is possibly TRBD1 (6 bases). The CDR3 is 15 amino acids. Per the germline V gene, CDR1 is MNHEY and CDR2 is SMNVEV (reference sequence). Trimming shortened V by 0 bases and J by 5 bases, and 14 bases separated the two germline ends. The CDR3 here is CASSLSSQGRHEQYF. CDR3 nucleotide sequence: TGTGCCAGCAGTTTATCTTCACAGGGCAGGCACGAGCAGTACTTC.